A selection of T cell receptor beta chains follows, all from one sample in a study of shared clonotypes between healthy human individuals. Profiling relied on immunoSEQ multiplex PCR, and the TCRdb table lists in-frame clones only, not all of them. The data contain about 2.2 million clones, more than 85% of them singletons. The sample consisted of naive CD8+ T cells from PBMCs. The receptor source for this set is a man younger than 35 in good health. Some clones in this sample may be carry-over from other donors' samples. Each CDR3 is given with its conserved first and last residue. A D gene is named only where the DNA matches it firmly. Expanded clones are given a class, and other clones once, few, many or no size at all.

J gene,clone size,V gene,D gene,CDR3 protein,CDR3 DNA
TRBJ2-7,NA,TRBV6-1,NA,CASSHSGVAYEQYF,TGTGCCAGCAGTCATTCCGGGGTGGCGTACGAGCAGTACTTC
TRBJ2-7,once,TRBV19,NA,CASSIVSGVLDEQYF,TGTGCCAGTAGTATAGTTTCTGGCGTTCTAGACGAGCAGTACTTC
TRBJ1-4,NA,TRBV28,TRBD1,CASSRGTVNEKLFF,TGTGCCAGCAGTCGCGGGACAGTCAATGAAAAACTGTTTTTT
TRBJ1-2,NA,TRBV5-4,NA,CASSYNSHYGYTF,TGTGCCAGCAGCTACAACAGCCATTATGGCTACACCTTC
TRBJ2-1,NA,TRBV9,TRBD2,CASSVSPTSGISYNEQFF,TGTGCCAGCAGCGTTTCTCCGACTAGCGGGATTTCCTACAATGAGCAGTTCTTC
TRBJ2-1,NA,TRBV10-1,NA,CASSGRGNNEQFF,TGCGCCAGCAGTGGGAGGGGGAACAATGAGCAGTTCTTC
TRBJ1-1,NA,TRBV5-1,NA,CASSITDSLAGAEAFF,TGCGCCAGCAGCATTACCGACAGCCTGGCGGGTGCTGAAGCTTTCTTT
TRBJ2-3,NA,TRBV27,NA,CASRSGTQAQYF,TGTGCCAGCAGGTCCGGCACTCAAGCGCAGTATTTT
TRBJ2-7,NA,TRBV27,TRBD2,CASSLRTSGSSYEQYF,TGTGCCAGCAGTCTCAGGACTAGCGGGAGTTCCTACGAGCAGTACTTC
TRBJ1-1,few,TRBV9,NA,CASSVGADSSEAFF,TGTGCCAGCAGCGTAGGTGCAGATAGTTCTGAAGCTTTCTTT
TRBJ2-1,NA,TRBV7-3,TRBD2,CASSFLADPTGEQFF,TGTGCCAGCAGCTTTCTAGCGGACCCTACAGGTGAGCAGTTCTTC
TRBJ1-2,NA,TRBV28,NA,CASSLLRGSYGYTF,TGTGCCAGCAGTTTATTGCGTGGAAGCTATGGCTACACCTTC
TRBJ2-7,NA,TRBV13,NA,CASSFMTANPYEQYF,TGTGCCAGCAGCTTTATGACGGCAAACCCCTACGAGCAGTACTTC
TRBJ1-1,NA,TRBV13,NA,CASSLTVNTEAFF,TGTGCCAGCAGCTTAACGGTGAACACTGAAGCTTTCTTT
TRBJ2-5,NA,TRBV27,NA,CASSFLQGGQETQYF,TGTGCCAGCAGTTTCCTCCAGGGGGGCCAAGAGACCCAGTACTTC
TRBJ2-7,NA,TRBV7-6,TRBD2,CASSPLPGLAGVGAYEQYF,TGTGCCAGCAGCCCCCTTCCGGGACTAGCGGGAGTCGGAGCCTACGAGCAGTACTTC
TRBJ2-7,NA,TRBV6-6,NA,CASTEGYSSHLEQYF,TGTGCCAGCACCGAAGGGTACAGCTCCCATCTCGAGCAGTACTTC
TRBJ2-7,NA,TRBV7-2,NA,CASSTSPGTSYEQYF,TGTGCCAGCAGCACAAGCCCCGGGACAAGCTACGAGCAGTACTTC
TRBJ2-1,NA,TRBV29-1,NA,CSVGMAQRGNEQFF,TGCAGCGTTGGTATGGCACAGAGGGGCAATGAGCAGTTCTTC
TRBJ2-7,NA,TRBV28,NA,CASSFPQTGGGYIKAIEQYF,TGTGCCAGCAGTTTCCCACAGACCGGAGGGGGCTATATCAAAGCTATCGAGCAGTACTTC
TRBJ2-7,once,TRBV2,TRBD1,CASSEGTGRRYVEQYF,TGTGCCAGCAGTGAAGGGACAGGGAGGAGGTACGTCGAGCAGTACTTC
TRBJ2-7,NA,TRBV4-3,NA,CASSQDYGYEQYF,TGCGCCAGCAGCCAAGATTACGGCTACGAGCAGTACTTC
TRBJ1-5,NA,TRBV19,TRBD1,CASSIREGATQPQHF,TGTGCCAGTAGTATTCGTGAGGGGGCTACTCAGCCCCAGCATTTT
TRBJ1-5,NA,TRBV13,NA,CASSLGRVQPQHF,TGTGCCAGCAGCTTAGGGAGGGTTCAGCCCCAGCATTTT
TRBJ2-1,NA,TRBV27,NA,CASSLSQGRDEQFF,TGTGCCAGCAGTTTATCTCAGGGACGGGATGAGCAGTTCTTC
TRBJ2-4,NA,TRBV19,TRBD2,CASSIDREGRVGNIQYF,TGTGCCAGTAGTATAGATAGGGAGGGCAGGGTTGGAAACATTCAGTACTTC
TRBJ2-1,NA,TRBV11-2,NA,CASSSGTGANEQFF,TGTGCCAGTAGTTCAGGGACTGGGGCAAATGAGCAGTTCTTC
TRBJ1-1,NA,TRBV19,NA,CASISEGNTEAFF,TGTGCCAGTATTTCCGAGGGCAATACTGAAGCTTTCTTT
TRBJ2-7,NA,TRBV9,NA,CASSVESDSYEQYF,TGTGCCAGCAGCGTAGAGTCAGACTCCTACGAGCAGTACTTC
TRBJ1-1,few,TRBV7-8,NA,CASSVLEGNTEAFF,TGTGCCAGCAGCGTTCTGGAGGGAAACACTGAAGCTTTCTTT
TRBJ2-5,NA,TRBV29-1,TRBD1,CSVGQGERTALGFRRETQYF,TGCAGCGTTGGACAGGGGGAGCGGACTGCCCTCGGATTCCGAAGGGAGACCCAGTACTTC
TRBJ2-5,NA,TRBV13,NA,CASSFFYSLQETQYF,TGTGCCAGCAGCTTCTTTTACAGCCTCCAAGAGACCCAGTACTTC
TRBJ1-4,NA,TRBV6-1,TRBD1,CASSDSGQTNEKLFF,TGTGCCAGCAGTGACTCGGGACAGACTAATGAAAAACTGTTTTTT
TRBJ2-2,NA,TRBV7-6,NA,CASSPEGRIHLKTGELFF,TGTGCCAGCAGCCCCGAGGGCAGAATCCATCTAAAAACCGGGGAGCTGTTTTTT
TRBJ2-1,NA,TRBV7-7,NA,CASSFHFTPGGGSVGEQFF,TGTGCCAGCAGCTTTCATTTTACCCCCGGAGGAGGGAGCGTTGGCGAGCAGTTCTTC
TRBJ2-7,once,TRBV5-5,NA,CASSLGRNGLYEQYF,TGTGCCAGCAGCTTGGGGAGGAACGGGCTATACGAGCAGTACTTC
TRBJ1-2,NA,TRBV18,TRBD1,CASSTELRGTGNYGYTF,TGTGCCAGCTCAACAGAACTCAGGGGGACGGGTAACTATGGCTACACCTTC
TRBJ1-5,NA,TRBV7-9,NA,CASSPADGYSNQPQHF,TGTGCCAGCAGCCCAGCGGACGGGTATAGCAATCAGCCCCAGCATTTT
TRBJ1-2,NA,TRBV7-2,NA,CASSFSGSNYGYTF,TGTGCCAGCAGCTTTAGTGGCAGTAACTATGGCTACACCTTC
TRBJ1-1,few,TRBV2,NA,CASSEVLISTEAFF,TGTGCCAGCAGTGAAGTATTAATAAGCACTGAAGCTTTCTTT
TRBJ2-7,once,TRBV28,NA,CASSLNPGKLYEQYF,TGTGCCAGCAGTTTAAACCCCGGGAAATTATACGAGCAGTACTTC